The text below deals with one T cell receptor beta chain. What it binds is not known. The sample originates from a study of CD8 T cells in ankylosing spondylitis. Study outcomes and limitations: In reactive arthritis synovial fluid and blood, some motif variants had been reported before. Disease-linked clones were CD8+ and relatively rare in peripheral blood. Clones tied to disease were said to be significantly enriched in matched ankylosing spondylitis synovial fluid. Ankylosing spondylitis blood appeared to be characterized by a TCR beta motif of several highly homologous variants.

Trimming took off 0 bases at V and 1 base at J, with 9 bases between the two ends. CDR3 length equals 15 residues. The germline V gene has CDR1 SGHVS and CDR2 FQNEAQ. TCR beta libraries were made by quantitative 5'-RACE with molecular barcodes. TCRdb itself ran the 5' RACE reads through MiXCR, one entry per CDR3 protein. The table records a few hundred thousand distinct CDR3 sequences, roughly 17% of them present only once. Material for sequencing was blood, either unsorted or a sorted T cell fraction (not recorded which). This clonotype was obtained from a male donor with ankylosing spondylitis. V gene TRBV7-8 combines with J gene TRBJ1-1; D may be TRBD1 (5 bases). The CDR3 DNA reads TGTGCCAGCAGCTTAGCGCCAGGGTGGAACACTGAAGCTTTCTTT. Its translation: CASSLAPGWNTEAFF.